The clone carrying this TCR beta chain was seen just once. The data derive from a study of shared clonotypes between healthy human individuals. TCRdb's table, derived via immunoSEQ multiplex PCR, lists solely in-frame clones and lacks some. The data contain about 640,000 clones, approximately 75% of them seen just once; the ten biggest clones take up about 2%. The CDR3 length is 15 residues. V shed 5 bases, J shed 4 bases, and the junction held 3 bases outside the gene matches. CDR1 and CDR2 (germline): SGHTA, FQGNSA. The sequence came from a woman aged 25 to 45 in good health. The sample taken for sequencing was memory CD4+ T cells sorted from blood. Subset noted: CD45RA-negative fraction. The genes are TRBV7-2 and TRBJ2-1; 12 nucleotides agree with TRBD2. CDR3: CASSRTSGNYNEQFF. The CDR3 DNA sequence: TGTGCCAGCAGCCGGACTAGCGGGAATTACAATGAGCAGTTCTTC. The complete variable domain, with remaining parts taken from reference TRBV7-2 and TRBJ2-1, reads GAGVSQSPSNKVTEKGKDVELRCDPISGHTALYWYRQSLGQGLEFLIYFQGNSAPDKSGLPSDRFSAERTGGSVSTLTIQRTQQEDSAVYLCASSRTSGNYNEQFFGPGTRLTVL.